Below, 17 T cell receptor beta chains from the same sample are listed, as sequenced in a study of vaccination and CD4 T cells after COVID-19. Sequence data for DNA of cultured CD4+ T cells were generated by the Oncomine TCR Beta short-read assay. Investigators obtained genomic DNA by extraction from cultured CD4+ T cells. TCRdb re-analysed the PCR reads in MiXCR, keeping a single row per CDR3 protein. In the table there are about 9,000 distinct CDR3 sequences, about a third of which are singletons. Which antigens these TCRs recognize remains unknown. As to treatment: roughly 11-day PBMC culture with coronavirus spike peptide pools or control peptides (ViraFEST assay). Researchers collected the unexposed donor's CD4+ T cells before the COVID-19 pandemic (2011-2018). Source material: CD4+ T cells from blood, cultured in vitro. The receptor source for this set is a human donor in good health.

The V call is TRBV6-2 or TRBV6-3, the J call TRBJ2-3; the match to TRBD2 covers 9 bases. Germline CDR1 reads MNHEY; CDR2 reads SVGEGT. The length of the CDR3 is 15 residues. Trimming took 4 bases from V and 3 from J; bases not matched to a gene: 5. The CDR3 DNA sequence: TGTGCCAGCAGTTTCATCGCGGGAGGGACAGATACGCAGTATTTT. Translating gives CASSFIAGGTDTQYF.

The chain employs TRBV20-1 and TRBJ2-1; D call uncertain. This CDR3 has 14 residues. Germline V gene sequence: CDR1 DFQATT, CDR2 SNEGSKA (reference sequence). The ends were cut back, 3 bases at V and 9 bases at J, with 18 bases in the middle. The CDR3 sequence is CSARAAYFRLEQFF. In DNA, the CDR3 is TGCAGTGCTAGGGCGGCTTACTTCAGGCTTGAGCAGTTCTTC.

V and J are TRBV20-1 and TRBJ2-4, with 10 bases that match TRBD1. CDR1 DFQATT and CDR2 SNEGSKA come from the germline V gene (reference sequence). The V segment lost 6 bases and the J segment 9 bases; nucleotides outside the gene matches: 11. This CDR3 is built from 14 residues. CDR3 sequence reads: CSAYDRGRESIQYF. DNA of the CDR3: TGCAGTGCATATGACAGGGGGCGCGAATCCATTCAGTACTTC.

The chain recombines TRBV21-1 with TRBJ2-5; the table gives TRBD2 as D, unverified against the DNA. TRBV21-1 is a documented pseudogene. The CDR3 has 17 residues. For the CDR3, the DNA is TGTGCCAGCAGCAAAGGGGTCGGACTAGCGGGGCAAGAGACCCAGTACTTC. Its protein product is CASSKGVGLAGQETQYF.

The CDR3 nucleotides are TGCGCCAGCAGCCAAGATATCGGTGCGGATACCTACGAGCAGTACTTC. It encodes CASSQDIGADTYEQYF. The V call is TRBV4-3, the J call TRBJ2-7; D gene unclear. The V gene's germline CDR1 is LGHNA and CDR2 YSLEER. This CDR3 spans 16 amino acids. V gave up 0 bases and J gave up 2 bases, with 14 bases separating them.

The chain recombines TRBV7-2 with TRBJ2-3; D may be TRBD1 or TRBD2 (6 bases each). This CDR3 is 17 amino acids long. The germline CDR1 and CDR2 sequences are SGHTA and FQGNSA. Trimming left V 0 bases short and J 0 bases short, with 13 bases between. The DNA for the CDR3 is TGTGCCAGCAGCTTAGCTGGTTGGGGGGCTAGCACAGATACGCAGTATTTT. Its protein is CASSLAGWGASTDTQYF.

As DNA, the CDR3 is TGTGCCAGCAGTTACTCGACCCGGGACACTTACAATCAGCCCCAGCATTTT. This translates into CASSYSTRDTYNQPQHF. The chain couples TRBV6-2 or TRBV6-3 to TRBJ1-5; D is perhaps TRBD1 (6 bases). V was cut by 0 bases and J by 3 bases, with 15 bases left in between. Germline V lookup: CDR1 MNHEY, CDR2 SVGEGT. The CDR3 loop spans 17 amino acids.

This clonotype has just a few counts. This chain connects TRBV5-1 to TRBJ2-7; 8 bases align to TRBD2. The CDR3 runs to 15 residues. CDR1 and CDR2 from the germline V gene are SGHRS and YFSETQ. J gave up 3 bases and V 4 bases, and 9 bases lay outside the gene matches. The CDR3, as DNA: TGCGCCAGCAGCGTTAATAGCGGGATCAACTACGAGCAGTACTTC. Its translation is CASSVNSGINYEQYF.

This chain connects TRBV6-4 to TRBJ2-2, with TRBD1 identical over 12 bases. The CDR3 runs 17 residues. The V segment lost 4 bases and the J segment 3 bases; nucleotides outside the gene matches: 6. The germline CDR1 and CDR2 sequences are MRHNA and SNTAGT. The DNA of the CDR3 is TGTGCCAGCAGTGTTGGGACAGGGGGCTTTGACACCGGGGAGCTGTTTTTT. Encoded protein: CASSVGTGGFDTGELFF.

This clonotype was counted between two and nine times. J is TRBJ1-5 and V is TRBV2; the D gene is possibly TRBD1 (5 bases). In germline, CDR1 is SNHLY, CDR2 FYNNEI. Trimming took 7 bases from V and 0 from J, leaving 22 bases between them. This CDR3 is 18 amino acids long. The CDR3 DNA sequence: TGTGCCAGCACCTCTGCTCCGGGACCCCCGTATAGCAATCAGCCCCAGCATTTT. Protein: CASTSAPGPPYSNQPQHF. The full variable domain, with the rest looked up from reference TRBV2 and TRBJ1-5, is EPEVTQTPSHQVTQMGQEVILRCVPISNHLYFYWYRQILGQKVEFLVSFYNNEISEKSEIFDDQFSVERPDGSNFTLKIRSTKLEDSAMYFCASTSAPGPPYSNQPQHFGDGTRLSIL.

This CDR3 reads CASSYGPDSVAYEQYF. CDR3 nucleotide sequence: TGTGCCAGCAGTTACGGTCCTGACTCCGTCGCCTACGAGCAGTACTTC. V and J are TRBV6-2 or TRBV6-3 and TRBJ2-7; D uncertain. CDR1 MNHEY and CDR2 SVGEGT come from the germline V gene. Deletions cut 2 bases from V and 2 bases from J, with 16 bases between. The CDR3 runs 16 residues.

V gene TRBV10-3 combines with J gene TRBJ2-2; D unresolved. Per germline, CDR1 ENHRY and CDR2 SYGVKD. The V gene lost 8 bases and the J gene lost 6 bases, with 16 bases spanning the gap. This CDR3 has 14 amino acids. The CDR3 sequence: CAIAFALVPGELFF. CDR3 nucleotide sequence: TGTGCCATCGCTTTTGCCCTGGTTCCCGGGGAGCTGTTTTTT.

The sample holds a few counts of this clonotype. The chain employs TRBV6-2 or TRBV6-3 and TRBJ2-5, with 7 bases fitting TRBD1. This CDR3 is 13 amino acids long. Germline CDR1 and CDR2: MNHEY and SVGEGT. Losses at the gene ends were 7 bases for V and 4 bases for J; bases not matched to a gene: 6. The CDR3 region has the DNA TGTGCCAGCACCTTGACAGGGCGAGAGACCCAGTACTTC. Encoded protein: CASTLTGRETQYF.

The chain couples TRBV19 to TRBJ1-1; D possibly corresponds to TRBD1 (5 bases). Germline V gene sequence: CDR1 LNHDA, CDR2 SQIVND (reference sequence). CDR3 size: 16 residues. The V and J ends lost 3 bases and 4 bases respectively, with 18 bases between them. Written as DNA, the CDR3 is TGTGCCAGTAGTATTGGGGCCAGTGGTAGAGGCACTGAAGCTTTCTTT. Its protein product is CASSIGASGRGTEAFF.

CDR3 residues: CSAHSLAGELFF. CDR3 nucleotides: TGCAGTGCTCATTCGCTAGCGGGGGAGCTGTTTTTT. This chain connects TRBV20-1 to TRBJ2-2; a weak D match, TRBD2 (6 bases). The germline V and J ends were trimmed by 5 bases and 8 bases, with 12 bases remaining between them. Per the germline V gene, CDR1 is DFQATT and CDR2 is SNEGSKA (reference sequence). The CDR3 runs 12 residues.

In its sample, this clonotype was seen a few times. V is TRBV7-9 and J is TRBJ1-1, with TRBD1 as a possible D gene (5 bases). In germline, CDR1 is SEHNR, CDR2 FQNEAQ (reference sequence). The CDR3 has 14 residues. Trimming left V 10 bases short and J 0 bases short, with 15 bases between. In DNA, the CDR3 is TGTGCCACCGGCCGGGACGTCATGAACACTGAAGCTTTCTTT. It yields the protein CATGRDVMNTEAFF.

The chain employs TRBV7-2 and TRBJ2-3; D ambiguous. Trimming cost V 3 bases and J 3 bases, with 7 bases left between them. The CDR3 spans 13 residues. Germline-derived CDR1 and CDR2 are SGHTA and FQGNSA. Here the CDR3 reads CASSFMRTDTQYF. CDR3 DNA sequence: TGTGCCAGCAGCTTTATGAGAACAGATACGCAGTATTTT.